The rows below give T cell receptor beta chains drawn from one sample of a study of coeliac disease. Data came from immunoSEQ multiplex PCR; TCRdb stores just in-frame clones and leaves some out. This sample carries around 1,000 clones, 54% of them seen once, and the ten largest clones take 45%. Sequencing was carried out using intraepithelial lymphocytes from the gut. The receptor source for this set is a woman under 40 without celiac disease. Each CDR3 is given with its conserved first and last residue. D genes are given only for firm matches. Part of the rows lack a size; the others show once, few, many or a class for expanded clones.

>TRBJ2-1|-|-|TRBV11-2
CASSLALGAVEQFF
TGTGCCAGCAGCTTAGCTCTAGGGGCCGTTGAGCAGTTCTTC
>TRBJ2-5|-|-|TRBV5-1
CASSLTRRETQYF
TGCGCCAGCAGCTTGACTAGGCGGGAGACCCAGTACTTC
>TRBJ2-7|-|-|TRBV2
CASSEINYEQYF
TGTGCCAGCAGTGAAATTAACTACGAGCAGTACTTC
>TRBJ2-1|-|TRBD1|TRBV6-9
CASSCLGERTGSNEQFF
TGTGCCAGCAGTTGTCTGGGGGAGAGGACAGGGTCAAATGAGCAGTTCTTC
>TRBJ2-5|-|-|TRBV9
CASSVGPDQETQYF
TGTGCCAGCAGCGTGGGCCCCGACCAAGAGACCCAGTACTTC
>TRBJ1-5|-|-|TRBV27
CASSFPPRQGGESNQPQHF
TGTGCCAGCAGTTTCCCCCCCCGACAAGGGGGTGAGAGCAATCAGCCCCAGCATTTT
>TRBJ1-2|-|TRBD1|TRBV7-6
CASSLEIGGQGIYGYTF
TGTGCCAGCAGCTTAGAAATAGGCGGACAGGGTATCTATGGCTACACCTTC
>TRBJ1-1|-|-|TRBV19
CASSSSGYATEAFF
TGTGCCAGTAGTAGTTCAGGGTATGCGACTGAAGCTTTCTTT
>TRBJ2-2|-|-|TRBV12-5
CASGFFGGTNTGELFF
TGTGCTAGTGGTTTCTTTGGGGGCACGAACACCGGGGAGCTGTTTTTT
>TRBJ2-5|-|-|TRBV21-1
CASSKALWVSETQYF
TGTGCCAGCAGCAAAGCGCTTTGGGTTAGCGAGACCCAGTACTTC
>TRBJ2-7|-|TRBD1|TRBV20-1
CSARRTGSQYF
TGCAGTGCTAGGAGGACAGGGTCACAGTACTTC
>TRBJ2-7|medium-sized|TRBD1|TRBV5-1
CASSSEGTGGYEQYF
TGCGCCAGCAGCTCGGAGGGGACAGGGGGCTACGAGCAGTACTTC
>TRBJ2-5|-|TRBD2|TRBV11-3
CASSRPRTSGKKETQYF
TGTGCCAGCAGCCGACCCAGGACTAGCGGGAAAAAAGAGACCCAGTACTTC
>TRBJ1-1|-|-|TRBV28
CASLDFRAQGAFF
TGTGCCAGCCTCGACTTCAGGGCCCAGGGAGCTTTCTTT
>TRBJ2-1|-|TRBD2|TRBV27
CASIGGRGANNEQFF
TGTGCCAGCATCGGGGGGCGGGGGGCGAACAATGAGCAGTTCTTC
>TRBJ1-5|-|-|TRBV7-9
CASSLYRSAVNQPQHF
TGTGCCAGCAGTTTATACCGGTCCGCCGTAAATCAGCCCCAGCATTTT
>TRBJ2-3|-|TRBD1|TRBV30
CAWSPGQGVTADTQYF
TGTGCCTGGAGTCCCGGACAGGGGGTTACCGCAGATACGCAGTATTTT
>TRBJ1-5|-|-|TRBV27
CASSWSSQSNQPQHF
TGTGCCAGCAGTTGGAGCAGTCAGTCCAATCAGCCCCAGCATTTT
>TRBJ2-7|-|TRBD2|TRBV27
CASSLFLGGGSYEQYF
TGTGCCAGCAGTTTATTTCTGGGGGGGGGCTCCTACGAGCAGTACTTC
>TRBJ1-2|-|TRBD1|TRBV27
CASSLSEGAGVQNYGYTF
TGTGCCAGCAGTTTATCAGAGGGGGCAGGGGTCCAGAACTATGGCTACACCTTC
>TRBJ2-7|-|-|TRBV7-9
CASSLGGQGLGEQYF
TGTGCCAGCAGCTTAGGTGGGCAGGGGTTGGGGGAGCAGTACTTC
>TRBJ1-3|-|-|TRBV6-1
CASSAPGHLNSGNTIYF
TGTGCCAGCAGTGCCCCGGGACACCTCAACTCTGGAAACACCATATATTTT
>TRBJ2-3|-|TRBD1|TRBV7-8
CASSQNRGPSDTQYF
TGTGCCAGCAGCCAAAACAGGGGGCCCTCAGATACGCAGTATTTT
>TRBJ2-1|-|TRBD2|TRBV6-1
CASSEWGGGAYNEQFF
TGTGCCAGCAGTGAATGGGGCGGGGGGGCCTACAATGAGCAGTTCTTC
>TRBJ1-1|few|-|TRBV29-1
CSVQTGGNTEAFF
TGCAGCGTCCAGACGGGGGGGAACACTGAAGCTTTCTTT
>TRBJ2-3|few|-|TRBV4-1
CASSITGTSTDTQYF
TGCGCCAGCAGCATAACAGGTACTAGCACAGATACGCAGTATTTT
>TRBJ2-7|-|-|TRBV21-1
CASSQVGGGASEQYF
-
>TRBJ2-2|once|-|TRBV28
CASQPGVRELFF
TGTGCCAGCCAACCCGGGGTCCGGGAGCTGTTTTTT
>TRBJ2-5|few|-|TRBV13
CASSVTGFGKETQYF
TGTGCCAGCAGCGTAACGGGTTTCGGAAAAGAGACCCAGTACTTC
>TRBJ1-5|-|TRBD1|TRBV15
CATSSQGGSNQPQHF
TGTGCCACCAGCAGCCAGGGGGGTAGCAATCAGCCCCAGCATTTT
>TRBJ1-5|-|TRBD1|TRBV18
CAGLDRGEPNQPQHF
TGTGCCGGATTGGACAGGGGAGAACCCAATCAGCCCCAGCATTTT
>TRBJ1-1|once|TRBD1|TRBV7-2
CASSLRDRDMAFF
TGTGCCAGCAGCCTCCGGGACAGGGATATGGCTTTCTTT
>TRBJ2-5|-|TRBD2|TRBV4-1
CASSLEQGLPGGTQYF
TGCGCCAGCAGCCTAGAACAAGGACTACCGGGGGGGACCCAGTACTTC
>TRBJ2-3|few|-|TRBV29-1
CSVEPGQPEEDTQYF
TGCAGCGTTGAACCCGGACAGCCGGAGGAGGATACGCAGTATTTT
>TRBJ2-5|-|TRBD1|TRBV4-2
CASSLRQGAVVGTQYF
TGTGCCAGCAGCTTACGACAGGGGGCTGTAGTCGGGACCCAGTACTTC
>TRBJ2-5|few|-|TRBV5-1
CASSLAPDSRRKQETQYF
TGCGCCAGCAGCTTGGCCCCCGATTCCCGCAGGAAGCAAGAGACCCAGTACTTC